These 5 T cell receptor beta chains share one sample of origin, sequenced in a study of blood T cell repertoires in COVID-19. Here immunoSEQ multiplex PCR was the method, and the copy in TCRdb shows in-frame clones only, minus some. The sample has approximately 70,000 clones; around 76% are singletons. The sequenced sample was peripheral blood. Receptors were obtained from a human donor in a cohort sampled during active COVID-19.

CDR3 loop: CASSFNGGFYNSPLHF. The CDR3 nucleotides are TGTGCCAGCAGTTTTAACGGGGGGTTCTATAATTCACCCCTCCACTTT. This chain joins TRBV28 and TRBJ1-6, with D maybe TRBD1 (5 bases). Germline-derived CDR1 and CDR2 are MDHEN and SYDVKM. The CDR3 extends over 16 amino acids. V was cut by 3 bases and J by 3 bases, with 12 bases left in between.

This chain links TRBV21-1 with TRBJ1-2; the table's TRBD1 call for D was not verified on the DNA. TRBV21-1 is marked as a pseudogene. The CDR3 length is 15 residues. The CDR3 region is CASSRWTASLYGYTF. In DNA form, the CDR3 reads TGTGCCAGCAGCCGCTGGACAGCCTCTCTCTATGGCTACACCTTC.

The J gene is TRBJ1-1, the V gene TRBV7-9; TRBD1 is a possible D gene (6 bases). Germline V gives CDR1 SEHNR, CDR2 FQNEAQ (reference sequence). The CDR3 has 15 amino acids. V lost 1 base and J lost 7, with 16 bases in between. As DNA, the CDR3 is TGTGCCAGCAGCTTAGGACAGGAGAAAGGGTATGAAGCTTTCTTT. This sequence encodes CASSLGQEKGYEAFF. Filled out from reference TRBV7-9 and TRBJ1-1, the complete variable domain reads DTGVSQNPRHKITKRGQNVTFRCDPISEHNRLYWYRQTLGQGPEFLTYFQNEAQLEKSRLLSDRFSAERPKGSFSTLEIQRTEQGDSAMYLCASSLGQEKGYEAFFGQGTRLTVV.

The chain employs TRBV2 and TRBJ2-5; 7 positions agree with TRBD1. The CDR3 covers 14 residues. J lost 4 bases, V lost 3 bases, and 5 bases had no gene match. Looked up from germline, CDR1 is SNHLY and CDR2 is FYNNEI. CDR3 in DNA: TGTGCCAGCAGTGACGACAGGGCAACAGAGACCCAGTACTTC. The encoded protein is CASSDDRATETQYF.

This chain joins TRBV14 and TRBJ2-1; the match to TRBD1 covers 9 bases. This CDR3 spans 16 amino acids. V lost 6 bases and J lost 7; bases outside the gene matches: 13. CDR1 is SGHDN, CDR2 FVKESK, per germline. The CDR3 spells CASSPPGQGEKNEQFF. In nucleotides, the CDR3 is TGTGCCAGCAGTCCCCCGGGACAGGGTGAGAAGAATGAGCAGTTCTTC.